The 2 T cell receptor beta chains reported below all come from one sample, sequenced in a study of blood T cell repertoires in COVID-19. TCRdb's copy holds only in-frame clones and misses some; the assay was immunoSEQ multiplex PCR. The data show tens of thousands of clones, approximately 90% seen once. Specimen: peripheral blood. The receptors derive from a human donor in a cohort sampled during active COVID-19.

This clone was seen a few times. The gene calls are TRBV6-5 and TRBJ1-1; D not resolved. This CDR3 is 13 amino acids long. Between the trimmed V and J ends, which lost 5 bases and 4 bases, there was a span of 11 bases. The V gene's germline CDR1 is MNHEY and CDR2 SVGAGI. The CDR3 reads CASSQIRSTEAFF. As DNA, the CDR3 is TGTGCCAGCAGTCAAATAAGGAGCACTGAAGCTTTCTTT.

CDR3 amino acids: CASSLSGRASTDTQYF. The CDR3 DNA is TGTGCCAGCAGCCTCAGCGGGAGGGCGAGCACAGATACGCAGTATTTT. The chain uses TRBV5-6 and TRBJ2-3; TRBD2 matches 10 bases. Germline V gives CDR1 SGHDT, CDR2 YYEEEE. CDR3 length: 16 amino acids. The ends lost 4 bases at V and 0 bases at J; junction bases unmatched: 5. The entire variable domain, with the rest obtained from reference TRBV5-6 and TRBJ2-3, is as follows: DAGVTQSPTHLIKTRGQQVTLRCSPKSGHDTVSWYQQALGQGPQFIFQYYEEEERQRGNFPDRFSGHQFPNYSSELNVNALLLGDSALYLCASSLSGRASTDTQYFGPGTRLTVL.